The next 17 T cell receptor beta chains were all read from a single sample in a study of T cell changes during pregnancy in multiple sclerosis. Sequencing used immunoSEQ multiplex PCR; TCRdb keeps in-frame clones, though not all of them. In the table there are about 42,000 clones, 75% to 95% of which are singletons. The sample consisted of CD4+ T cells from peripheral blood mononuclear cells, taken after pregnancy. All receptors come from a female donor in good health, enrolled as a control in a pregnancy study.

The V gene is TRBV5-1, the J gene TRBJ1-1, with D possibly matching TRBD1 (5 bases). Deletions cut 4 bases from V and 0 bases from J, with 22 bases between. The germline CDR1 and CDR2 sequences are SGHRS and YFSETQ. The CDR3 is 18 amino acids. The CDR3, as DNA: TGCGCCAGCAGCCATATTGCGACAGCGCCTCTTATGAACACTGAAGCTTTCTTT. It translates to CASSHIATAPLMNTEAFF.

This CDR3 reads CASSLGRSSYEQYF. In DNA form, the CDR3 reads TGTGCCAGCAGCCTAGGTCGGAGTTCCTACGAGCAGTACTTC. The V gene is TRBV7-2, the J gene TRBJ2-7; unclear D gene. V was pared by 5 bases and J by 1 base, with 12 bases between. Germline assignment: CDR1 SGHTA and CDR2 FQGNSA. The CDR3 consists of 14 residues.

In DNA form, the CDR3 reads TGCAGCGTGGGGGGGGGAGACCCCTATGGCTACACCTTC. Encoded protein: CSVGGGDPYGYTF. The gene calls are TRBV29-1 and TRBJ1-2, with D perhaps matching TRBD1 (5 bases). From germline, CDR1 is SQVTM and CDR2 ANQGSEA. V was trimmed by 6 bases and J by 4 bases, leaving 15 bases between them. CDR3 length: 13 amino acids.

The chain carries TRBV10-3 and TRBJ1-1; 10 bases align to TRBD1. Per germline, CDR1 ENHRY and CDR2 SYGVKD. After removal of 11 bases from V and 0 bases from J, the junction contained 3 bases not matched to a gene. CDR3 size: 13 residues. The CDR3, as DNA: TGTGCCTCAGGGACAGGGGTGAACACTGAAGCTTTCTTT. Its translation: CASGTGVNTEAFF.

The DNA of the CDR3 is TGCAGCGTCCGGGACAGCCTCTACAATGAGCAGTTCTTC. It is translated as CSVRDSLYNEQFF. This chain uses TRBV29-1 with TRBJ2-1; 7 nucleotides line up with TRBD1. The CDR3 is 13 residues long. The V gene's germline CDR1 is SQVTM and CDR2 ANQGSEA. With V trimmed by 6 bases and J by 3 bases, 5 bases remained unmatched.

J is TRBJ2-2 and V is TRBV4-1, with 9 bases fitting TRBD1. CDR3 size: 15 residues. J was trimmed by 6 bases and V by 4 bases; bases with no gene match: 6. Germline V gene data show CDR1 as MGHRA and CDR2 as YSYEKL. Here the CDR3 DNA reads TGCGCCAGCAGCCGTTCGGGACAGGGCGCCGGGGAGCTGTTTTTT. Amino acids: CASSRSGQGAGELFF.

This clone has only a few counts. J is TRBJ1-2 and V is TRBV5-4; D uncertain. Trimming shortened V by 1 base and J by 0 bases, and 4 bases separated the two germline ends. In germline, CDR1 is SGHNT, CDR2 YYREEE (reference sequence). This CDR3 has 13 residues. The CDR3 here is CASSLTANYGYTF. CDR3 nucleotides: TGTGCCAGCAGCTTGACAGCTAACTATGGCTACACCTTC.

CDR3 sequence: CATSREGHSNQPQHF. In DNA, the CDR3 is TGTGCCACCAGCAGAGAGGGACATAGCAATCAGCCCCAGCATTTT. This sequence joins TRBV15 and TRBJ1-5, with D perhaps TRBD1 (6 bases). Germline CDR1 LNHNV, CDR2 YYDKDF (reference sequence). Trimming took off 0 bases at V and 0 bases at J, with 6 bases between the two ends. The CDR3 is 15 residues long. The variable domain in full, with the rest retrieved from reference TRBV15 and TRBJ1-5, is DAMVIQNPRYQVTQFGKPVTLSCSQTLNHNVMYWYQQKSSQAPKLLFHYYDKDFNNEADTPDNFQSRRPNTSFCFLDIRSPGLGDTAMYLCATSREGHSNQPQHFGDGTRLSIL.

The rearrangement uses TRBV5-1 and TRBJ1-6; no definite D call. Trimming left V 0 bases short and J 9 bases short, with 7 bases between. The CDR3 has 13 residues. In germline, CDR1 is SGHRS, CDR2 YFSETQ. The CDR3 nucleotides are TGCGCCAGCAGCTTGGCCTCCCGTTCACCCCTCCACTTT. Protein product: CASSLASRSPLHF.

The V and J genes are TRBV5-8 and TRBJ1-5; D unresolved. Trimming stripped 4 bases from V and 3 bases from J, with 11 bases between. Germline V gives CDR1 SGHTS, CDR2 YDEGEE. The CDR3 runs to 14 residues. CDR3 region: CASSRRETNQPQHF. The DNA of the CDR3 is TGTGCCAGCAGCCGGAGGGAAACCAATCAGCCCCAGCATTTT.

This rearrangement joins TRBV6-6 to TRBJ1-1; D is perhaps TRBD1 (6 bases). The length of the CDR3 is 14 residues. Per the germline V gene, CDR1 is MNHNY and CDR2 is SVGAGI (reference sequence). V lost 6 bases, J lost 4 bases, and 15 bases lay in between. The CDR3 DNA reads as TGTGCCAGCAGACCGGGGGGGCATGGCACTGAAGCTTTCTTT. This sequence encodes CASRPGGHGTEAFF.

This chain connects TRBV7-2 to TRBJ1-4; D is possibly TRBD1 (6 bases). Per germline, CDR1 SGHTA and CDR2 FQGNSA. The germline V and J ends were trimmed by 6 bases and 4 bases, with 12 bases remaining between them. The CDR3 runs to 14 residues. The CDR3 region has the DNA TGTGCCAGCAGTCGGGACATGGGTAATGAAAAACTGTTTTTT. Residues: CASSRDMGNEKLFF.

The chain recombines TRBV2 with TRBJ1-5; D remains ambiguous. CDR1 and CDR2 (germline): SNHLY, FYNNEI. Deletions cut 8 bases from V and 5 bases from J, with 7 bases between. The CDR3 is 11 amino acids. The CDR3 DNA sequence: TGTGCCAGCGGAGATGATCAGCCCCAGCATTTT. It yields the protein CASGDDQPQHF.

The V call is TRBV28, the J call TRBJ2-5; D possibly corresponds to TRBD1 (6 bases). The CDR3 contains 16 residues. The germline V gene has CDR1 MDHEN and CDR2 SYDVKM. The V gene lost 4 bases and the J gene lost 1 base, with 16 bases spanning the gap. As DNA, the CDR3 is TGTGCCAGCAGTTCTCGTAAGAAGGGGGTCCAAGAGACCCAGTACTTC. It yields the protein CASSSRKKGVQETQYF.

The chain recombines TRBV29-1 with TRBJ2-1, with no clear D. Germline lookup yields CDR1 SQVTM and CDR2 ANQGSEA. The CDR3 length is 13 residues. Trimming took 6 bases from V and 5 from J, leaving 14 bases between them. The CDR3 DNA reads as TGCAGCGTGGAGATGACCGTAAACAATGAGCAGTTCTTC. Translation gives CSVEMTVNNEQFF.

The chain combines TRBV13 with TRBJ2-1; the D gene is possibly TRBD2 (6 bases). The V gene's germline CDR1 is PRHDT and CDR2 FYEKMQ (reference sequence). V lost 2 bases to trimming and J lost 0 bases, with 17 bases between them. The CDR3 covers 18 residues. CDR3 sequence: CASSLPLIAVSSYNEQFF. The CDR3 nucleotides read TGTGCCAGCAGCTTACCCCTAATAGCGGTAAGCTCCTACAATGAGCAGTTCTTC.

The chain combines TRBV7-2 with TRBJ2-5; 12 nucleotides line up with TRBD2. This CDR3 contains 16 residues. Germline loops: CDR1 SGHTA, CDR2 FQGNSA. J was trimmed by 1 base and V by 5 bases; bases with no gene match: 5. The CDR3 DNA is TGTGCCAGCAGCGGTATACTAGCGGGGGGCCAAGAGACCCAGTACTTC. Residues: CASSGILAGGQETQYF.